The 29 T cell receptor beta chains below were found in one sample sequenced in a study of T cell responses to AZD1222 COVID-19 vaccine. Only in-frame clones appear in the TCRdb table, and some are missing; sequencing was by immunoSEQ multiplex PCR. The sample consists of about 120,000 clones, approximately 88% of them appearing once. The sample in question was peripheral blood, obtained on day 0 of AZD1222 vaccination. These receptors were obtained from an adult in good health.

On this clone: Other nucleotide sequences in the sample specify the same CDR3. V and J are TRBV9 and TRBJ2-3, with D unresolved. This CDR3 is 15 amino acids long. V gave up 0 bases and J gave up 2 bases, with 10 bases separating them. CDR1 and CDR2 from the germline V gene are SGDLS and YYNGEE. CDR3 sequence: CASSVGLELTDTQYF. The CDR3 nucleotides read TGTGCCAGCAGCGTAGGTCTTGAGCTCACAGATACGCAGTATTTT.

This chain uses TRBV12-3 or TRBV12-4 with TRBJ1-1; D is ambiguous. V was cut by 0 bases and J by 4 bases, with 6 bases left in between. The CDR3 runs to 13 residues. The CDR3 coding sequence is TGTGCCAGCAGTTTAGCCAGAATCACTGAAGCTTTCTTT. The encoded protein is CASSLARITEAFF.

The J gene is TRBJ1-6, the V gene TRBV6-2 or TRBV6-3; tentatively, D is TRBD1 (5 bases). The CDR3 spans 14 residues. The V gene's germline CDR1 is MNHEY and CDR2 SVGEGT. Trimming took 2 bases from V and 7 from J, leaving 9 bases between them. The CDR3 is CASSYVRGNSPLHF. DNA of the CDR3: TGTGCCAGCAGTTACGTTCGGGGGAATTCACCCCTCCACTTT.

CDR3 in amino acids: CASSQDWPPRTNTGELFF. CDR3 bases: TGCGCCAGCAGCCAAGATTGGCCCCCCAGGACGAACACCGGGGAGCTGTTTTTT. The chain employs TRBV4-3 and TRBJ2-2, with D unresolved. The V and J ends lost 0 bases and 0 bases respectively, with 14 bases between them. Germline V CDR1 and CDR2: LGHNA, YSLEER. The CDR3 loop spans 18 amino acids.

The count of this clone is one. The chain employs TRBV5-1 and TRBJ1-6; TRBD1 is a possible D gene (6 bases). Per the germline V gene, CDR1 is SGHRS and CDR2 is YFSETQ. The V end lost 0 bases, the J end lost 7 bases, and 11 bases lay between the germline ends. The CDR3 extends over 15 amino acids. The CDR3: CASSLEAGENSPLHF. CDR3 bases: TGCGCCAGCAGCTTGGAGGCAGGGGAAAATTCACCCCTCCACTTT.

The V and J genes are TRBV12-3 or TRBV12-4 and TRBJ1-2; tentatively, D is TRBD1 (5 bases). V lost 4 bases and J lost 5, with 11 bases in between. The CDR3 extends over 13 amino acids. The CDR3 spells CASSYGEGYGYTF. DNA for the CDR3: TGTGCCAGCAGTTATGGGGAGGGGTATGGCTACACCTTC.

The genes are TRBV5-4 and TRBJ2-1; maybe TRBD1 (6 bases). Trimming shortened V by 1 base and J by 5 bases, and 10 bases separated the two germline ends. The CDR3 extends over 14 amino acids. In germline, CDR1 is SGHNT, CDR2 YYREEE (reference sequence). The CDR3: CASSLPGDHNEQFF. CDR3 DNA: TGTGCCAGCAGCTTGCCAGGGGATCACAATGAGCAGTTCTTC.

The V call is TRBV12-3 or TRBV12-4, the J call TRBJ2-3; D is unclear. This CDR3 region has 13 residues. Trimming took off 6 bases at V and 0 bases at J, with 7 bases between the two ends. The CDR3 sequence: CASRLVSTDTQYF. The CDR3 coding sequence is TGTGCCAGCAGGCTTGTTAGCACAGATACGCAGTATTTT.

The chain combines TRBV29-1 with TRBJ1-1; TRBD1 matches 7 bases. CDR1 and CDR2 (germline): SQVTM, ANQGSEA. The ends lost 3 bases at V and 4 bases at J; junction bases unmatched: 8. The CDR3 extends over 14 amino acids. CDR3 coding DNA: TGCAGCGTTGAGGGAAGGCGGGACAGCACTGAAGCTTTCTTT. This codes for CSVEGRRDSTEAFF. Drawing the rest from reference TRBV29-1 and TRBJ1-1, the complete variable domain is SAVISQKPSRDICQRGTSLTIQCQVDSQVTMMFWYRQQPGQSLTLIATANQGSEATYESGFVIDKFPISRPNLTFSTLTVSNMSPEDSSIYLCSVEGRRDSTEAFFGQGTRLTVV.

V and J are TRBV6-5 and TRBJ2-3; 10 bases align to TRBD1. The trim removed 6 bases at V and 1 base at J, leaving 4 bases unmatched. The CDR3 runs 15 residues. In germline, CDR1 is MNHEY, CDR2 SVGAGI. CDR3 loop: CASRVDRGRTDTQYF. As DNA, the CDR3 is TGTGCCAGCAGGGTCGACAGGGGGCGCACAGATACGCAGTATTTT.

The genes are TRBV7-9 and TRBJ1-1; D is unclear. CDR1 and CDR2 (germline): SEHNR, FQNEAQ (reference sequence). V was clipped by 5 bases and J by 1 base, with 14 bases between them. This CDR3 has 15 amino acids. The CDR3 sequence: CASSPGRAKNTEAFF. The CDR3 DNA is TGTGCCAGCAGCCCGGGGAGGGCTAAGAACACTGAAGCTTTCTTT.

This clone was counted once. This chain connects TRBV5-1 to TRBJ1-6; D is perhaps TRBD1 (5 bases). CDR1 SGHRS and CDR2 YFSETQ come from the germline V gene. The CDR3 extends over 15 amino acids. Trimming pared 2 bases from V and 7 bases from J, leaving 13 bases between. CDR3 loop: CASSFGHLGNSPLHF. The CDR3 DNA reads TGCGCCAGCAGCTTTGGACACCTCGGAAATTCACCCCTCCACTTT.

The V and J genes are TRBV12-5 and TRBJ1-3; the match to TRBD1 covers 10 bases. V was pared by 6 bases and J by 3 bases, with 14 bases of the junction left unmatched. The germline gives CDR1 LGHNT, CDR2 FRNRAP. The CDR3 covers 18 residues. The CDR3 DNA reads as TGTGCTAGTGGCAGGGGGACAGGGGCCGAGGTCTTTGGAAACACCATATATTTT. Encoded protein: CASGRGTGAEVFGNTIYF.

The sample holds one count of this clone. The chain links TRBV19 to TRBJ1-5; D call uncertain. V lost 3 bases and J lost 6, with 9 bases in between. The germline CDR1 and CDR2 sequences are LNHDA and SQIVND (reference sequence). CDR3 length equals 13 residues. The CDR3 bases are TGTGCCAGTAGTATCCAGGTTGGTCAGCCCCAGCATTTT. The encoded protein is CASSIQVGQPQHF. Supplemented by reference TRBV19 and TRBJ1-5, the full variable domain reads DGGITQSPKYLFRKEGQNVTLSCEQNLNHDAMYWYRQDPGQGLRLIYYSQIVNDFQKGDIAEGYSVSREKKESFPLTVTSAQKNPTAFYLCASSIQVGQPQHFGDGTRLSIL.

The chain employs TRBV18 and TRBJ2-5; no reliable D call. Trimming took 1 base from V and 1 from J, leaving 4 bases between them. Per the germline V gene, CDR1 is KGHSH and CDR2 is LQKENI. The CDR3 is made up of 13 amino acids. The CDR3 loop is CASSPQSQETQYF. The CDR3 DNA sequence: TGTGCCAGCTCACCACAATCCCAAGAGACCCAGTACTTC.

The CDR3 DNA reads as TGCGCCAGCAGCTTTAACGCCGGGGGTACAGATACGCAGTATTTT. The encoded protein is CASSFNAGGTDTQYF. J is TRBJ2-3 and V is TRBV5-1, with D possibly TRBD2 on 6 matching bases. V was cut by 2 bases and J by 3 bases, with 13 bases left in between. There are 15 residues in the CDR3. The V gene's germline CDR1 is SGHRS and CDR2 YFSETQ.

The chain joins TRBV2 to TRBJ2-6; D not resolved. The germline V and J ends were trimmed by 6 bases and 10 bases, with 10 bases remaining between them. CDR3 length: 12 amino acids. The germline V gene has CDR1 SNHLY and CDR2 FYNNEI. The CDR3 bases are TGTGCCAGCAGCCCTCTTAGTAACGTCCTGACTTTC. Its protein product is CASSPLSNVLTF.

This chain connects TRBV5-1 to TRBJ1-5, with D possibly matching TRBD1 (5 bases). The germline V gene has CDR1 SGHRS and CDR2 YFSETQ. The CDR3 spans 17 residues. V gave up 1 base and J gave up 4 bases, with 18 bases separating them. CDR3: CASSLTWIPGGNQPQHF. The DNA of the CDR3 is TGCGCCAGCAGCTTGACCTGGATCCCCGGGGGGAATCAGCCCCAGCATTTT.

CDR3 DNA sequence: TGTGCCAGCAGCAAGGAGATCCAAGAGACCCAGTACTTC. Translating it yields CASSKEIQETQYF. The rearrangement joins TRBV7-2 to TRBJ2-5, with D uncertain. This CDR3 has 13 amino acids. The V and J ends lost 5 bases and 1 base respectively, with 8 bases between them. Germline loops: CDR1 SGHTA, CDR2 FQGNSA.

This chain joins TRBV9 and TRBJ2-3; tentative D call: TRBD1 (6 bases). Trimming removed 3 bases from V and 1 base from J, with 15 bases in between. CDR3 size: 16 residues. The V gene's germline CDR1 is SGDLS and CDR2 YYNGEE. Written as DNA, the CDR3 is TGTGCCAGCAGCGGTCCAGGGGTAGGGGGCACAGATACGCAGTATTTT. Protein product: CASSGPGVGGTDTQYF.

V gene TRBV5-5 combines with J gene TRBJ2-1; 9 nucleotides agree with TRBD2. Germline loops: CDR1 SGHKS, CDR2 YYEKEE (reference sequence). Unmatched junction bases numbered 8, after V lost 4 bases and J lost 3 bases. This CDR3 spans 16 amino acids. In DNA form, the CDR3 reads TGTGCCAGCAGCCCGATTGGGACTAGCAGCTACAATGAGCAGTTCTTC. Its translation is CASSPIGTSSYNEQFF.

The chain uses TRBV5-1 and TRBJ1-4, with D maybe TRBD1 (6 bases). The CDR3 extends over 16 amino acids. CDR1 is SGHRS and CDR2 is YFSETQ in the germline V gene. Trimming cost V 5 bases and J 7 bases, with 21 bases left between them. CDR3 loop: CASRVGYLQGGEKLFF. The CDR3 DNA is TGCGCCAGCAGAGTCGGGTATTTACAGGGCGGTGAAAAACTGTTTTTT.

The chain joins TRBV19 to TRBJ1-2; 12 bases agree with TRBD1. Losses at the gene ends were 5 bases for V and 7 bases for J; bases not matched to a gene: 5. The CDR3 runs 14 residues. Germline V CDR1 and CDR2: LNHDA, SQIVND (reference sequence). The CDR3 loop reads CASSPGTGGIGYTF. The CDR3 nucleotides read TGTGCCAGTAGTCCCGGGACAGGGGGCATTGGCTACACCTTC.

This sequence joins TRBV19 and TRBJ2-7, with D possibly being TRBD2 (5 bases). V lost 4 bases, J lost 2 bases, and 15 bases lay in between. Germline V gene sequence: CDR1 LNHDA, CDR2 SQIVND (reference sequence). This CDR3 contains 15 residues. CDR3 DNA: TGTGCCAGTAGTACCCCCCTGGCGGGCACCTACGAGCAGTACTTC. Amino acid sequence: CASSTPLAGTYEQYF.

In its sample, this clone was seen once. J is TRBJ1-1 and V is TRBV6-5, with D perhaps TRBD1 (5 bases). This CDR3 is 15 amino acids long. The V gene lost 5 bases and the J gene lost 2 bases, with 15 bases spanning the gap. Germline CDR1 is MNHEY and CDR2 is SVGAGI. The CDR3 here is CASSPAGGANTEAFF. Here the CDR3 DNA reads TGTGCCAGCAGTCCCGCGGGGGGAGCAAACACTGAAGCTTTCTTT.

This clone was found once. The chain links TRBV2 to TRBJ1-2; D perhaps matches TRBD1 (6 bases). The germline CDR1 and CDR2 sequences are SNHLY and FYNNEI. The V and J ends lost 7 bases and 3 bases respectively, with 21 bases between them. This CDR3 has 16 residues. The CDR3 DNA reads TGTGCCAGCACCCCCTGGACAGACGTGAACTACTATGGCTACACCTTC. Translating gives CASTPWTDVNYYGYTF.

This clone was seen a single time. The chain is built from TRBV5-1 and TRBJ2-5; possible D gene TRBD1, 5 bases. Trimming removed 0 bases from V and 0 bases from J, with 9 bases in between. CDR1 and CDR2 (germline): SGHRS, YFSETQ. The CDR3 sequence is 15 residues long. Here the CDR3 reads CASSLGQTYQETQYF. Written as DNA, the CDR3 is TGCGCCAGCAGCTTGGGACAGACGTACCAAGAGACCCAGTACTTC. The variable domain in full, with the rest retrieved from reference TRBV5-1 and TRBJ2-5, is KAGVTQTPRYLIKTRGQQVTLSCSPISGHRSVSWYQQTPGQGLQFLFEYFSETQRNKGNFPGRFSGRQFSNSRSEMNVSTLELGDSALYLCASSLGQTYQETQYFGPGTRLLVL.

The chain is built from TRBV7-6 and TRBJ2-7; TRBD1 matches 8 bases. This CDR3 is built from 16 residues. V gave up 1 base and J gave up 3 bases; unmatched junction bases: 8. Germline lookup yields CDR1 SGHVS and CDR2 FNYEAQ. The CDR3: CASSLETGALNYEQYF. Written as DNA, the CDR3 is TGTGCCAGCAGCTTAGAGACAGGGGCTCTCAACTACGAGCAGTACTTC.

The chain combines TRBV3-1 (or the pseudogene TRBV3-2) with TRBJ2-7; 9 positions match TRBD2. Trimming removed 5 bases from V and 0 bases from J; junction bases left unmatched: 5. The CDR3 extends over 15 amino acids. Germline CDR1 LGHDT, CDR2 YNNKEL (reference sequence). The CDR3: CASSNSGGPSYEQYF. Written as DNA, the CDR3 is TGTGCCAGCAGCAATAGCGGGGGACCCTCCTACGAGCAGTACTTC.